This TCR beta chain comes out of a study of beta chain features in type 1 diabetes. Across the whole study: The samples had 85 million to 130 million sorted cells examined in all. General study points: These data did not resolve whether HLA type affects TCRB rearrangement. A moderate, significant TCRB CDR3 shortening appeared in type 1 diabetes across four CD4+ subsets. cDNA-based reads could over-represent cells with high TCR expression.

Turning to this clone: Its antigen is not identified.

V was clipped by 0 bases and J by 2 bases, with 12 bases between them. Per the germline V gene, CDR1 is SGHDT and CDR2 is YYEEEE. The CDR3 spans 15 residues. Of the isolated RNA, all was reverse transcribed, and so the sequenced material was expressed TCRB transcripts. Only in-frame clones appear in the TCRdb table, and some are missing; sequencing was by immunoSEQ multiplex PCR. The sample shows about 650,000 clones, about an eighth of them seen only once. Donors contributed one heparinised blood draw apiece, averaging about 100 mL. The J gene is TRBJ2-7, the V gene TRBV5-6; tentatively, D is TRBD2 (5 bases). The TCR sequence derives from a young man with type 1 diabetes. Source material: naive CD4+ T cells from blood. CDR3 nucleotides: TGTGCCAGCAGCTTGGCCGGGGTATCTCCCTACGAGCAGTACTTC. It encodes CASSLAGVSPYEQYF.